A selection of T cell receptor beta chains follows, all from one sample in a study of shared clonotypes between healthy human individuals. Some clones are missing from TCRdb's copy, which holds only in-frame ones; the method was immunoSEQ multiplex PCR. The sample carries about 640,000 clones, approximately 75% recorded once. The source material was memory CD4+ T cells sorted from blood. These receptors originate from a woman aged 25-40 years in good health. CDR3s include the opening cysteine and the closing phenylalanine or tryptophan. The D gene is left open where the match is weak. The size field is filled for only some rows; it gives once, few, many or a size class.

clone size	D gene	V gene	J gene	CDR3 protein	CDR3 DNA
-	TRBD1	TRBV19	TRBJ2-2	CASTRQGSTGELFF	TGTGCCAGTACCAGACAGGGGTCGACCGGGGAGCTGTTTTTT
-	-	TRBV28	TRBJ2-2	CASSLGSTGELFF	TGTGCCAGCAGTTTGGGGTCCACCGGGGAGCTGTTTTTT
-	TRBD1	TRBV7-9	TRBJ1-1	CASSPTGGNTEAFF	TGTGCCAGCAGCCCGACAGGGGGCAACACTGAAGCTTTCTTT
-	TRBD1	TRBV28	TRBJ2-7	CATLTGNRNEQYF	TGTGCCACCCTGACAGGGAACAGGAACGAGCAGTACTTC
-	TRBD2	TRBV7-7	TRBJ2-7	CASSPRGVEQYF	TGTGCCAGCAGCCCCCGGGGGGTCGAGCAGTACTTC
-	-	TRBV5-1	TRBJ1-3	CASSWGTGNTIYF	TGCGCCAGCAGCTGGGGTACCGGAAACACCATATATTTT
-	TRBD2	TRBV2	TRBJ2-7	CASSVRLADYEQYF	TGTGCCAGCAGTGTCCGACTAGCGGACTACGAGCAGTACTTC
-	TRBD1	TRBV19	TRBJ2-5	CASSPLRTGGGETQYF	TGTGCCAGTAGTCCTCTTCGGACAGGGGGCGGAGAGACCCAGTACTTC
-	TRBD2	TRBV7-9	TRBJ2-1	CASSLPTSGTNEQFF	TGTGCCAGCAGCTTACCCACTAGCGGGACCAATGAGCAGTTCTTC
-	TRBD1	TRBV2	TRBJ1-2	CASRRQGAVYGYTF	TGTGCCAGCAGGAGACAGGGGGCAGTGTATGGCTACACCTTC
-	-	TRBV6-5	TRBJ1-2	CASSRAANYGYTF	TGTGCCAGCAGCCGGGCAGCTAACTATGGCTACACCTTC
-	-	TRBV19	TRBJ2-6	CASALGAGANVLTF	TGTGCCAGTGCCTTAGGCGCTGGGGCCAACGTCCTGACTTTC
-	TRBD2	TRBV6-1	TRBJ2-3	CASSGRTPDTQYF	TGTGCCAGCAGCGGGAGGACCCCAGATACGCAGTATTTT
few	TRBD1	TRBV7-2	TRBJ1-2	CASSLQGAPNYGYTF	TGTGCCAGCAGCTTACAGGGGGCCCCCAACTATGGCTACACCTTC
-	TRBD2	TRBV7-3	TRBJ2-1	CASSLGTRHNEQFF	TGTGCCAGCAGCTTGGGGACTAGACACAATGAGCAGTTCTTC
-	TRBD2	TRBV9	TRBJ2-3	CASSVTSGTDTQYF	TGTGCCAGCAGCGTGACTAGCGGCACAGATACGCAGTATTTT
-	-	TRBV6-6	TRBJ1-3	CASSYGGSGNTIYF	TGTGCCAGCAGTTACGGGGGGTCAGGAAACACCATATATTTT
-	TRBD1	TRBV7-9	TRBJ2-7	CASSPRDSTYEQYF	TGTGCCAGCAGCCCCCGGGACAGCACCTACGAGCAGTACTTC
few	-	TRBV5-4	TRBJ2-1	CASSLFFEGLRYNEQFF	TGTGCCAGCAGCTTGTTCTTTGAGGGTTTAAGGTACAATGAGCAGTTCTTC
-	TRBD2	TRBV5-4	TRBJ2-3	CASRTSGRASDTQYF	TGTGCCAGCAGAACTAGCGGGAGGGCTTCAGATACGCAGTATTTT
-	TRBD2	TRBV2	TRBJ2-5	CASSGLAGDPGAETQYF	TGTGCCAGCAGTGGGCTAGCGGGAGACCCCGGAGCAGAGACCCAGTACTTC
-	-	TRBV10-3	TRBJ2-1	CAISVGGDNEQFF	TGTGCCATCAGTGTAGGAGGGGACAATGAGCAGTTCTTC
-	-	TRBV5-1	TRBJ2-6	CASSAGTDSSGANVLTF	TGCGCCAGCAGCGCCGGGACGGACAGCTCTGGGGCCAACGTCCTGACTTTC
-	-	TRBV19	TRBJ1-2	CASTIGGNNYGYTF	TGTGCCAGTACCATAGGGGGGAACAACTATGGCTACACCTTC
once	TRBD1	TRBV2	TRBJ1-2	CASSQQGAGGYTF	TGTGCCAGCAGTCAACAGGGGGCGGGAGGCTACACCTTC
once	-	TRBV5-1	TRBJ1-1	CASSPSRGGNTEAFF	TGCGCCAGCAGCCCGTCGCGGGGGGGAAACACTGAAGCTTTCTTT
few	-	TRBV28	TRBJ2-5	CASGLGVQETQYF	TGTGCCAGCGGCCTCGGTGTCCAAGAGACCCAGTACTTC
few	-	TRBV18	TRBJ2-1	CASSPRDSRRAEQFF	TGTGCCAGCTCACCTCGGGACTCTCGTCGGGCCGAGCAGTTCTTC
once	TRBD1	TRBV19	TRBJ2-1	CASSLQGAAYNEQFF	TGTGCCAGTAGCCTACAGGGGGCGGCATACAATGAGCAGTTCTTC
-	TRBD2	TRBV18	TRBJ2-7	CASSPLAGGLYEQYF	TGTGCCAGCTCTCCGCTAGCGGGAGGGCTCTACGAGCAGTACTTC
-	-	TRBV5-4	TRBJ1-2	CASSLESAVGYTF	TGTGCCAGCAGCTTGGAGTCGGCCGTCGGCTACACCTTC
-	-	TRBV9	TRBJ2-1	CASSVELFYNEQFF	TGTGCCAGCAGCGTAGAGCTCTTTTACAATGAGCAGTTCTTC
many	TRBD1	TRBV10-2	TRBJ2-2	CASSGQGGTGELFF	TGCGCCAGCAGCGGACAGGGCGGTACCGGGGAGCTGTTTTTT